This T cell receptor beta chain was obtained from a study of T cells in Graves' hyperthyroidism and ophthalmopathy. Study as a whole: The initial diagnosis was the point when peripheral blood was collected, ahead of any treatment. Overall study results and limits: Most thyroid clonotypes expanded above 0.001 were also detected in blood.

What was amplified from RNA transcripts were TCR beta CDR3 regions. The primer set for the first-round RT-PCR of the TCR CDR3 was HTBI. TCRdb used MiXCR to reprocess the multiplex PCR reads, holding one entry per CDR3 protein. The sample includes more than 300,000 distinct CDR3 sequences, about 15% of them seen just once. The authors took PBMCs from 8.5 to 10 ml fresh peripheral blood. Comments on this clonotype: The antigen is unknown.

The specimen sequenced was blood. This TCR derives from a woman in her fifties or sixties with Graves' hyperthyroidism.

The CDR3 coding sequence is TGCAGTGCCCCCGGGGGGGGCGTCGAGGCTTTCTTT. Translation: CSAPGGGVEAFF. The rearrangement joins TRBV20-1 to TRBJ1-1; D is possibly TRBD1 (6 bases). V lost 6 bases to trimming and J lost 11 bases, with 19 bases between them. The germline V gene has CDR1 DFQATT and CDR2 SNEGSKA (reference sequence). The CDR3 is 12 residues long.